The next 11 T cell receptor beta chains were all read from a single sample in a study of radiotherapy plus CTLA-4 blockade in lung cancer. Generated by immunoSEQ multiplex PCR, the TCRdb table keeps only in-frame clones and is missing some. The data hold 80,000 to 100,000 clones, with 80% to 90% observed a single time. Sequencing was performed on peripheral blood, taken from a patient treated with radiotherapy plus ipilimumab. The receptors come from a human donor with non-small cell lung cancer that progressed on radiotherapy plus ipilimumab.

Regarding this clone: One junction end does not reproduce the germline sequence, and a read error may be involved. The rearrangement links TRBV7-9 to TRBJ1-1; the D is unclear. Germline assignment: CDR1 SEHNR and CDR2 FQNEAQ (reference sequence). The CDR3 has 13 amino acids. In DNA form, the CDR3 reads TGTGCCAGCAGCGTAGCAGGGAACACTGAAGCTTTCTTT. This encodes CASSVAGNTEAFF.

This sequence joins TRBV21-1 and TRBJ2-1; the table gives TRBD1 as D, unverified against the DNA. TRBV21-1 counts as a pseudogene. CDR3 size: 15 residues. The DNA of the CDR3 is TGTGCCAGCAGCCGCAGGCCACAGGTTTACAATGAGCAGTTCTTC. Protein product: CASSRRPQVYNEQFF.

The chain recombines TRBV10-2 with TRBJ2-1, with D perhaps given as TRBD1 or TRBD2 (5 bases each). From germline, CDR1 is WSHSY and CDR2 SAAADI. The CDR3 runs 12 residues. V lost 1 base to trimming and J lost 7 bases, with 5 bases between them. CDR3 nucleotide sequence: TGCGCCAGCAGTGAGTGGGGGAATGAGCAGTTCTTC. It yields the protein CASSEWGNEQFF.

This clone was picked up a small number of times. The chain couples TRBV30 to TRBJ2-1; D may be TRBD1 or TRBD2 (5 bases each). CDR3 length equals 15 residues. Germline values: CDR1 GTSNPN, CDR2 SVGIG (reference sequence). V was shortened by 3 bases and J by 15 bases, with 27 bases between the two germline ends. The CDR3 DNA reads TGTGCCTGGAGCCCCAGCCCGGGACCGGGAAGCTTTAGGTTCTTC. Its protein is CAWSPSPGPGSFRFF.

The sample holds a few counts of this clone. This CDR3 is also generated by other DNA sequences in the sample. The rearrangement joins TRBV5-6 to TRBJ2-7; D tentatively fits TRBD1 or TRBD2 (5 bases each). The CDR3 contains 13 residues. CDR1 and CDR2 from the germline V gene are SGHDT and YYEEEE. The ends were cut back, 3 bases at V and 2 bases at J, with 9 bases in the middle. CDR3 sequence reads: CASSWGTTYEQYF. Written as DNA, the CDR3 is TGTGCCAGCAGCTGGGGGACGACCTACGAGCAGTACTTC.

V usage is TRBV10-3 and J usage is TRBJ2-7, with TRBD2 as a possible D gene (7 bases). Trimming removed 8 bases at V and 6 bases at J, with 14 bases between. This CDR3 is built from 12 residues. Germline V gene sequence: CDR1 ENHRY, CDR2 SYGVKD. Here the CDR3 reads CAIGGAVFEQYF. The CDR3 DNA follows: TGTGCCATCGGGGGGGCGGTCTTCGAGCAGTACTTC.

The V gene is TRBV15, the J gene TRBJ2-1; 9 nucleotides match TRBD2. This CDR3 region has 17 residues. V was pared by 1 base and J by 10 bases, with 14 bases of the junction left unmatched. Germline CDR1 LNHNV, CDR2 YYDKDF (reference sequence). The CDR3 reads CATSRGGGVAGEREQFF. CDR3 nucleotide sequence: TGTGCCACCAGCAGAGGGGGTGGGGTAGCGGGAGAACGCGAGCAGTTCTTC.

The gene calls are TRBV19 and TRBJ1-1; TRBD1 matches at 9 bases. The CDR3 loop spans 15 amino acids. V lost 3 bases, J lost 1 base, and 3 bases stayed unmatched. Germline CDR1 and CDR2: LNHDA and SQIVND (reference sequence). The CDR3 spells CASSILGQGNTEAFF. The DNA for the CDR3 is TGTGCCAGTAGTATTTTGGGACAGGGGAACACTGAAGCTTTCTTT.

The table lists this clone with a count of one. V gene TRBV5-6 combines with J gene TRBJ2-5, with D perhaps matching TRBD1 or TRBD2 (5 bases each). Trimming stripped 0 bases from V and 2 bases from J, with 14 bases between. The CDR3 length is 16 residues. Germline V CDR1 and CDR2: SGHDT, YYEEEE. The DNA of the CDR3 is TGTGCCAGCAGCTTGGACTTCAGGGAGCCGCAAGAGACCCAGTACTTC. This sequence encodes CASSLDFREPQETQYF.

V gene TRBV11-2 combines with J gene TRBJ2-5; D may correspond to TRBD1 or TRBD2 (5 bases each). The CDR3 is 13 amino acids. Germline V lookup: CDR1 SGHAT, CDR2 FQNNGV. V lost 4 bases and J 5 bases, leaving 11 bases between the germline ends. The CDR3 DNA reads TGTGCCAGCAGCTCCGGGGCGCGGGAGACCCAGTACTTC. Its protein is CASSSGARETQYF. Full variable domain (rest looked up from reference TRBV11-2 and TRBJ2-5): EAGVAQSPRYKIIEKRQSVAFWCNPISGHATLYWYQQILGQGPKLLIQFQNNGVVDDSQLPKDRFSAERLKGVDSTLKIQPAKLEDSAVYLCASSSGARETQYFGPGTRLLVL.

The chain carries TRBV6-4 and TRBJ2-1; D perhaps matches TRBD2 (5 bases). V gave up 2 bases and J gave up 2 bases, with 10 bases separating them. Germline-derived CDR1 and CDR2 are MRHNA and SNTAGT. The CDR3 totals 15 residues. The CDR3 DNA reads TGTGCCAGCAGTGACGGGAGTGGGGCCTACAATGAGCAGTTCTTC. Translated: CASSDGSGAYNEQFF.